This entry features one T cell receptor beta chain sequence. This clonotype was observed a handful of times. The antigen it recognizes is unknown. No quality values exist for individual bases; no much larger clone is one base distant. TCRdb records Illumina HiSeq 1500 as the sequencer. Through fastp at Q25 and MiXCR, TCRdb rebuilt clones from the public reads, retaining in-frame beta chains. Records with the same CDR3 protein are collapsed into one entry carrying the most frequent genes and DNA. In all, the sample holds under 600,000 distinct CDR3 sequences, and 15% to 20% of those were seen once. The top ten hold roughly 25% of the sample. The data are from a study of T cell repertoires in cytomegalovirus infection (dated by TCRdb to the late 2010s). Turning to the overall study: The HLA type of each donor mattered for the analysis, because public TCR beta signatures pointed to carriage of CMV infection along with the matching HLA type.

On the study overall, not on this receptor specifically: Carriers of CMV infection plus the relevant HLA type were discriminated by the cumulative frequency of public TCR beta family members in the study cohort and in an independent 352-donor cohort. In the ex vivo response, HLA-C-restricted CMV-specific TCR beta clonotypes were dominant, and in two of eight donors the single most frequent clonotype came from this HLA-C-restricted group.

From the cysteine through the phenylalanine, the CDR3 covers 13 amino acids. Only CDR3 DNA is held: 39 bases, read in frame from base 1. CDR1 and CDR2 are drawn from the germline V gene: SQVTM, ANQGSEA. Trimming costs V 2 bases and J 5 bases, and their ends lie 11 bases apart. The specimen sequenced was CD8+ T cells from PBMCs. The chain is encoded by TRBV29-1 joined to TRBJ2-3; the D gene is possibly TRBD1 or TRBD2, with 5 bases matching each. The receptor's source is a human donor in good health (CMV status not recorded). Some clones in this sample may be carry-over from other donors' samples. The CDR3 in this case is CSVERTGRDTQYF. The sequenced DNA is TGCAGCGTTGAAAGGACGGGACGAGATACGCAGTATTTT.